This paragraph reports one T cell receptor beta chain. What it binds is not known. The CDR3 totals 15 residues. Germline assignment: CDR1 MNHEY and CDR2 SVGAGI. With 6 bases clipped from V and 4 bases from J, the junction kept 10 bases outside the gene matches. The data stem from a study of cytomegalovirus exposure and HLA in healthy donors. Study-level results: CMV antigen specificity of a few CMV-associated chains was confirmed in vitro.

Assay: immunoSEQ multiplex PCR; the TCRdb copy retains only in-frame clones and omits some. The sample holds 150,000 to 200,000 clones, about three quarters seen once. This chain uses TRBV6-5 with TRBJ1-2, with TRBD1 matching 8 bases. The source of this sequence is a woman in her thirties in good health and CMV-seronegative. Sequencing input: PBMCs. Here the CDR3 reads CASRAGGASGYGYTF. DNA for the CDR3: TGTGCCAGCAGGGCAGGGGGCGCCTCTGGCTATGGCTACACCTTC.